This T cell receptor beta chain was identified during a study of cytomegalovirus exposure and HLA in healthy donors (TCRdb year 2017). With respect to the entire study: In an earlier analysis of 550 to 750 of the donors, 276 Gb of sequence data and 90 million to 120 million unique TCR beta sequences from about 190 million T cells were reported. Approximately 300 gigabases of sequencing data and around 90 million unique TCR sequences made up an early release that covered nearly 650 HLA-typed donors. The genetic ancestry cluster associated with self-reported Caucasian donors included around 76% of the 398 genotyped donors. The study was designed to test whether signatures of past pathogen exposure could be identified by cataloging public T cell receptors. The study profiled the T cell repertoires of some 610 subjects by immunosequencing and related them to cytomegalovirus serostatus. Along with the roughly 670-subject first cohort, a separate validation cohort of approximately 110 different subjects was used. The study combined high-throughput TCR immunosequencing, statistical association of individual TCRs with disease status, and machine learning to predict cytomegalovirus infection status. A later analysis re-examined previously published TCR beta repertoires from around 670 donors and added high-resolution HLA genotyping to investigate patterns of TCR occurrence. The later analysis used no new phenotypic data to find candidate immune exposures, relying instead on TCR beta sequences and their occurrence across donors. An earlier analysis of approximately 640 of the donors applied high-throughput TCR beta sequencing to assess whether each TCR beta V gene segment acted as functional or pseudogenic. Donor age, sex, ethnicity and CMV serostatus were compiled together with the repertoire data. Genome-wide SNP genotypes for about three fifths of the roughly 670 donors were used in a later genetic analysis, which treated that subset as a discovery cohort. Every repertoire in the discovery cohort had been generated on one and the same sequencing platform. Class I and class II HLA loci were covered by the typing at four-digit resolution. Typing coverage varied by locus: roughly 620-630 donors for A, B, C, DRB1 and DQB1; roughly 500 for DQA1; over 600 for DPA1; under 490 for DPB1. About five DR-DQ haplotypes were treated as single units for association and clustering because of strong linkage in the cohort. Among around 400 genotyped donors of the cohort, an average of about 220,000 unique TCR beta nucleotide sequences was sequenced per donor, of which 15% to 20% were non-productive.

Summary of the overall study and its limitations: Linkage disequilibrium might explain the correlated functional status among segregating V segments, but an unknown experimental factor could not be excluded. Because the 87-base-pair reads could not distinguish some IMGT-functional V segments, including TRBV6-2 and TRBV6-3, those segments were excluded. Broadly in line with IMGT annotations, most TCR beta V segments showed up in productive rearrangements about 87% or about 30% of the time in an earlier analysis of about 500 of the donors. An association between a missense DCLRE1C variant and V-gene and J-gene trimming of TCR beta chains was found in a later genetic analysis and replicated in an independent cohort. A further reported finding was that TCR beta sequences accurately predicted the HLA-A and HLA-B alleles for most subjects in the first cohort. The cohort was sequenced for TCR beta chains only, and without alpha or paired-chain data the features that could be detected were limited. Because HLA typing was unavailable for some donors at each locus, only the typed subset was used in association tests. When HLA alleles, especially DR and DQ, strongly co-occurred, attributing TCR associations to individual alleles was difficult. The classifier was reported to diagnose cytomegalovirus status with high specificity and sensitivity in both the original and validation cohorts. A later analysis associated about 17,000 TCR beta sequences with specific HLA alleles at a false discovery rate of 0.05. A later analysis found that TCR association rates varied across HLA loci, with DRB1 alleles showing the most associated TCRs and HLA-C alleles the fewest. In the study, some 180 TCR beta chains were listed as associated with cytomegalovirus. In a later analysis, HLA-associated TCR beta chains were found to be more clonally expanded and to have lower generation probabilities than equally common non-associated chains. Because counts were too low, roughly 17 rarely observed V segments, including chromosome 9 orphons, were left out of the earlier analysis of 587 of the donors. A few of the identified cytomegalovirus-associated TCR beta chains were confirmed in vitro to be specific for cytomegalovirus antigens. Most TCR sequences were observed very rarely across donors, whereas some public TCRs were present in many individuals. Roughly uniform sequencing depth across donors was assumed in presence/absence analyses, although this assumption may not hold. In a later genetic analysis, fewer N-insertions in productive TCRs were reported among donors in an Asian-associated ancestry cluster than the approximately 710-donor mean. According to a later analysis, most CMV-associated TCR beta chains appeared to be HLA-restricted, and the HLA associations seemed to be driven largely by CMV exposure. A later analysis reported that several top co-occurrence clusters appeared linked to parvovirus B19, influenza, CMV and Epstein-Barr virus. For the cohort, immune exposure information was limited to CMV serostatus. A cluster of highly shared sequence variants was judged likely to represent a technical artifact of the sequencing pipeline. According to the authors, the approach could potentially be generalized to other disease states and immunological phenotypes.

The cohort was made up of 666 healthy bone marrow donors. At the time of sampling, all cohort members were nominally healthy, though unrecorded immune exposures were likely present. The donor was CMV seropositive and belonged to the group of 250 to 300 seropositive cohort members. A peripheral blood sample was provided by each donor, and peripheral blood mononuclear cells were used for TCR beta sequencing. The Qiagen DNeasy Blood Extraction Kit was used to extract genomic DNA from the blood cell samples. To note about this clone: Its cognate antigen has yet to be identified. Base quality data are lacking; no much larger clone is found one base away.

Library preparation used the immunoSEQ multiplex PCR assay. A mixture of 60 forward primers for TCR Vbeta segments and 13 reverse primers for TCR Jbeta segments was used in the multiplex PCR. The CDR3 region of rearranged TCR beta genes was amplified from genomic DNA by a multiplex PCR assay. Amplified TCR beta libraries were sequenced as 87-base-pair reads on the Illumina HiSeq System. As for how the authors treated the data: In a later analysis, tens of millions of unique TCR beta chains were counted across the approximately 640 repertoires, and approximately 9.9 million of these chains were shared by at least two donors. Raw reads were error-corrected and collapsed into unique sequences with a nearest-neighbor algorithm that merged closely related sequences to remove PCR and sequencing errors. Alignment of CDR3 sequences to IMGT reference sequences was used to assign V, D and J gene segments. For a sequence to be retained, a match of at least six nucleotides to both a V gene segment and a J gene segment was required. A rearrangement counted as productive if the CDR3 had no stop codons and remained in frame with V and J, and every other rearrangement counted as non-productive. CDR3 was defined by IMGT convention, running from the second conserved V-encoded cysteine to the conserved J-encoded phenylalanine. In an earlier analysis of some 550 of the donors, sequences lacking an unambiguous match to a single V gene segment were excluded. An earlier analysis of several hundred of the donors called V segments functional above 56.7% productive rearrangements and segregating when the between-donor standard deviation exceeded 5%. A statistical classification framework was developed to diagnose cytomegalovirus status using the catalog of TCR beta chain sequences. In a later analysis, V and J genes were assigned by comparing TCR nucleotide sequences against IMGT/GENE-DB human TR gene sequences. In a later analysis, CDR3 sequences and most-parsimonious VDJ recombination scenarios were assigned using the TCRdist pipeline. In a later analysis, every TCR beta chain was defined by the combination of its CDR3 amino acid sequence and its V-gene family, and reads without a unique V-gene family were dropped. A later analysis removed 600 or so highly shared, low-generation-probability nucleotide sequences to deal with suspected cross-contamination and a sequencing artifact. In a later analysis, a clonal expansion index was calculated for each public chain from normalized within-repertoire ranks of inferred template counts. Generation probabilities in a later analysis came from a VDJ recombination model fitted to out-of-frame rearrangements, and those results were checked against IGoR. In a later analysis, hypergeometric tests were used to score TCR-TCR, TCR-HLA and TCR-CMV co-occurrence, with a repertoire-size bias correction applied to TCR pairs. A later analysis estimated false discovery rates by permuting HLA or CMV assignments 20 times. In a later analysis, co-occurring TCRs were grouped using DBSCAN, and TCRdist sequence similarity was added for clustering within HLA-allele-positive subsets. Co-occurrence clustering excluded repertoires with fewer than 30,000 or more than 120,000 public chains, plus five with anomalous nucleotide sharing. The table comes from immuneACCESS by way of TCRdb, which keeps in-frame sequences with V and J called. Part of the clones is missing from these tables; in studies checked, under half for an unresolved V gene and the rest for unknown reasons. Clone size and V and J calls were adopted from that table, with D and trimming inferred from the DNA. The sample profile shows tens of thousands of clones; roughly four fifths of them were found once. Under 3.5% of the sample goes to the ten largest clones.

From a lookup of the germline V gene (reference sequence), CDR1 and CDR2 are SGHNT and YYREEE. Cut back by 1 base and 3 bases, the V and J ends lie 7 bases apart. From the cysteine up to the phenylalanine, the CDR3 has a length of 13 residues. CDR3 DNA is the only sequence kept; it has 39 bases, read in frame from the first base. The sequence joins TRBV5-4 to TRBJ1-1, with the D gene uncertain. This clonotype was obtained from a woman aged 40 to 50 in good health and CMV-seropositive. The sample was PBMCs. The DNA sequence is TGTGCCAGCAGCTTGTCCAGTGACACTGAAGCTTTCTTT. It translates as CASSLSSDTEAFF. The variable domain in full, with residues beyond the CDR3 obtained from the reference TRBV5-4 and TRBJ1-1 genes, is ETGVTQSPTHLIKTRGQQVTLRCSSQSGHNTVSWYQQALGQGPQFIFQYYREEENGRGNFPPRFSGLQFPNYSSELNVNALELDDSALYLCASSLSSDTEAFFGQGTRLTVV.